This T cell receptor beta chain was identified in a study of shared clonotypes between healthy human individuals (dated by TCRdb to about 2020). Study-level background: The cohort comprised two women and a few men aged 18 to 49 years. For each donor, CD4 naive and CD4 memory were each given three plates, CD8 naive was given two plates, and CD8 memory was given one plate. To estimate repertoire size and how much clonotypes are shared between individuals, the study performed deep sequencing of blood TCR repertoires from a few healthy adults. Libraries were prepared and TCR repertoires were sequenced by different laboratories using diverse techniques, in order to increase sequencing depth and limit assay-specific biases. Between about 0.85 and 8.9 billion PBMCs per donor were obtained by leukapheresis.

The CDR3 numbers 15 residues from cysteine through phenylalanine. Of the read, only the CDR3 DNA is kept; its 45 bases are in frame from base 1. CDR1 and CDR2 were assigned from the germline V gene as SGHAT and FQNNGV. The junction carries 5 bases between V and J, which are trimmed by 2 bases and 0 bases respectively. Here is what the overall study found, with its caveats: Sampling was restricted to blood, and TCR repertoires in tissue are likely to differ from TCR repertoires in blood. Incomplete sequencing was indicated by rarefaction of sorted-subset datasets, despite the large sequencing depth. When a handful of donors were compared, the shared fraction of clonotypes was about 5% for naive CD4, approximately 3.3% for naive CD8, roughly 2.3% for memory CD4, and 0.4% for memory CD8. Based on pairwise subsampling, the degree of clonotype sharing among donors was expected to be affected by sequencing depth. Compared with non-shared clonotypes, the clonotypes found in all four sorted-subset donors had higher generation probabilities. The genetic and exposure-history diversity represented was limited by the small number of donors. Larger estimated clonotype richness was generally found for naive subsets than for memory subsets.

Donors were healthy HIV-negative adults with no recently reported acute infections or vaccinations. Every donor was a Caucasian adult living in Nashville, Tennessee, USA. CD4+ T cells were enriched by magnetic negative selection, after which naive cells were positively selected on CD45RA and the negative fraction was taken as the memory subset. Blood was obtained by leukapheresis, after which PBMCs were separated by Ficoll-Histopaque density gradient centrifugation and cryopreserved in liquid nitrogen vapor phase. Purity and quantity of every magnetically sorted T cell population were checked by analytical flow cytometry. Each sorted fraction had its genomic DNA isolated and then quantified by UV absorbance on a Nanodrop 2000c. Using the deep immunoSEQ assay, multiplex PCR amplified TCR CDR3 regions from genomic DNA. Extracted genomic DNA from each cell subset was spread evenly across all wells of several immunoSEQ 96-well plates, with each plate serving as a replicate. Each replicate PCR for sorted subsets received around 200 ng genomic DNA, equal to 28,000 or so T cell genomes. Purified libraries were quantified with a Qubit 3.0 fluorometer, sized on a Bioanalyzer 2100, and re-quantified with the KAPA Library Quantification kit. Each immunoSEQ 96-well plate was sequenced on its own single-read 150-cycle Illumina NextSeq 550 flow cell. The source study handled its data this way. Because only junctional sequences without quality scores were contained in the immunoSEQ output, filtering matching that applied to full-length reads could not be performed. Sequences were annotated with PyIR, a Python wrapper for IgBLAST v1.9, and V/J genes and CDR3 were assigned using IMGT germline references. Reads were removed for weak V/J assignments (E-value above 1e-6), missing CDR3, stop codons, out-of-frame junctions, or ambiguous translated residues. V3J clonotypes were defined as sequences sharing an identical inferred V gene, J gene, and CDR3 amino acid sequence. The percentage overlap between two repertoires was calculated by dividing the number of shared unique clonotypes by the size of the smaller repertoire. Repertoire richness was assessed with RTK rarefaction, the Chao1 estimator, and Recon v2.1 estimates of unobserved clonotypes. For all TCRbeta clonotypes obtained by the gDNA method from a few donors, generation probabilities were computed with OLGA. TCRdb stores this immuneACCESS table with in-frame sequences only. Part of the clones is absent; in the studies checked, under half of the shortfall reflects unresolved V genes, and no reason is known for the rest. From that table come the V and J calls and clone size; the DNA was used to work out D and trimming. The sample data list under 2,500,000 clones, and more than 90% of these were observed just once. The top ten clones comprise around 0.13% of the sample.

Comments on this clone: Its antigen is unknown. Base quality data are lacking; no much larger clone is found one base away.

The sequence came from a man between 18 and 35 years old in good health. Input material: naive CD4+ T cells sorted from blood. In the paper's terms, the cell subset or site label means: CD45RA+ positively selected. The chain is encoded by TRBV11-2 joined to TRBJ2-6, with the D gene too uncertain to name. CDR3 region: CASSLNPSGANVLTF. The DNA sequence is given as TGTGCCAGCAGCTTAAACCCCTCTGGGGCCAACGTCCTGACTTTC. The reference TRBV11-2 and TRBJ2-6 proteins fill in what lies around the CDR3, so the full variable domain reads EAGVAQSPRYKIIEKRQSVAFWCNPISGHATLYWYQQILGQGPKLLIQFQNNGVVDDSQLPKDRFSAERLKGVDSTLKIQPAKLEDSAVYLCASSLNPSGANVLTFGAGSRLTVL.